Reported below is one TCR beta chain. Its antigen is not known. The CDR3 has 13 amino acids. V was clipped by 6 bases and J by 7 bases; unmatched bases: 10. Germline values: CDR1 SGHNT, CDR2 YYREEE (reference sequence). The primer mix had 60 Vbeta and 13 Jbeta primers. TCRdb keeps only in-frame clones here, not all; method: immunoSEQ multiplex PCR. The sample consists of over 130,000 clones, 65% to 90% of them appearing once. The data originate from a study of cytomegalovirus exposure and HLA in healthy donors. The study, taken as a whole, reports: Specificity of three CMV-associated chains for CMV antigens was verified in vitro.

V gene TRBV5-4 combines with J gene TRBJ2-7, with 7 nucleotides matching TRBD1. The receptor's source is a female donor in good health and CMV-seronegative. The specimen was PBMCs. The DNA for the CDR3 is TGTGCCAGCAACTCAAGACAGGGTGGGGAGCAGTACTTC. This sequence encodes CASNSRQGGEQYF.